What follows is one T cell receptor beta chain and its context. Its target is not known. The germline V gene has CDR1 MNHEY and CDR2 SVGAGI. The CDR3 consists of 13 residues. A 5'RACE template switching approach incorporating UMIs was used to make TCR beta cDNA. TCRdb re-called the 5' RACE reads and catalogs CDR3 proteins one per entry, DNA excluded. The sample holds a few hundred thousand distinct CDR3 sequences. This entry belongs to a study of T cells expressing NK-cell markers. Whole-study results and caveats: For four donors, these clonotypes were likewise the leading ones in the CD3+CD56-NKG2C+ fraction.

The chain links TRBV6-5 to TRBJ1-4. The TCR originated in a man aged 18 to 70 in good health. The sample was blood T cells: a sorted CD56 or NKG2C T cell subset, CD4+ or CD8+ T cells, or bulk PBMC T cells (not recorded which). The CDR3 sequence is CASSYRPNEKLFF.